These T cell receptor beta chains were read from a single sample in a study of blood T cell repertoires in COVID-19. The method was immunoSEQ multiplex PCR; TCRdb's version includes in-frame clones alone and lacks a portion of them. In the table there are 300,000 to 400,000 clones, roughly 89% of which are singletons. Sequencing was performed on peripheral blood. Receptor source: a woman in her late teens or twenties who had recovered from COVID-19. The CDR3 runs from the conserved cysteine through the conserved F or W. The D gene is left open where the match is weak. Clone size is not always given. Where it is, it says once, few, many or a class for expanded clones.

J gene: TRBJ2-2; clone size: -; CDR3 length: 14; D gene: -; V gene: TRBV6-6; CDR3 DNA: TGTGCCAGCAGTTACTCGTGGGAGCCCGGGGAGCTGTTTTTT; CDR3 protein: CASSYSWEPGELFF
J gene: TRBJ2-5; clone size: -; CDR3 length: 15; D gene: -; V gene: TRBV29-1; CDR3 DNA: TGCAGCGTTGGCCCTGGGTGGGGCATGGGGGAGACCCAGTACTTC; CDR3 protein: CSVGPGWGMGETQYF
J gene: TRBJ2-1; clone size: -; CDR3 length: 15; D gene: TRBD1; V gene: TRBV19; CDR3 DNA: TGTGCCAGTAGTGAGGGACAGGGGGCTAATAATGAGCAGTTCTTC; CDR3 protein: CASSEGQGANNEQFF
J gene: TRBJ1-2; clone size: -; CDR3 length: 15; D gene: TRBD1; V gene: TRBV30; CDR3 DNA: TGTGCCTGGAGTGTACGTTTCCAGGGGGACTATGGCTACACCTTC; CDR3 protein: CAWSVRFQGDYGYTF
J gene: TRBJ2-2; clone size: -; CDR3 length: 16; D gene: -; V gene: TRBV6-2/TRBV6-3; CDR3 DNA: TGTGCCAGCAGTTATTGGGCGGGACGAGACACCGGGGAGCTGTTTTTT; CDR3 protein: CASSYWAGRDTGELFF
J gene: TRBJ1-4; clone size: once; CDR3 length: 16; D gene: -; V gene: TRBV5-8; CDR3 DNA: TGTGCCAGCAGCTTGGGGTTTCGAGGAGCTAATGAAAAACTGTTTTTT; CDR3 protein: CASSLGFRGANEKLFF
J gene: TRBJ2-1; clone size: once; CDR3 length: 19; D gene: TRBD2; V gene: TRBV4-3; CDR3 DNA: TGCGCCAGCAGCCAAGTGGCTAGCGGGATAGGAAGCTCCTACAATGAGCAGTTCTTC; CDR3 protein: CASSQVASGIGSSYNEQFF
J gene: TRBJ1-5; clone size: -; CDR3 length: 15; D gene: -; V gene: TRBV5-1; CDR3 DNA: TGCGCCAGCAGCTTGTACGGGGATAGCAATCAGCCCCAGCATTTT; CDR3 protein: CASSLYGDSNQPQHF
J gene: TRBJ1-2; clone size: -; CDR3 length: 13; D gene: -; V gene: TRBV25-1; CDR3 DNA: TGTGCCAGCAGTGAACTCAATGAGGGTGGCTACACCTTC; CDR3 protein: CASSELNEGGYTF
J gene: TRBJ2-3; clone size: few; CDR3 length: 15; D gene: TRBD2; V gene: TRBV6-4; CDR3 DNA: TGTGCCAGCAGTGAAACTGCGGGAGGGCGCGATACGCAGTATTTT; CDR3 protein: CASSETAGGRDTQYF
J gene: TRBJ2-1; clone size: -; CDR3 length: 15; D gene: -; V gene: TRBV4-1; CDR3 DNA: TGCGCCAGCGGGAAGCGGTATTCCTCCTACAATGAGCAGTTCTTC; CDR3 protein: CASGKRYSSYNEQFF
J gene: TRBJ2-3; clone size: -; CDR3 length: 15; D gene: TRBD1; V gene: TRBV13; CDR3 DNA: TGTGCCAGCAGCCCGGGACAGGGAAGAACAGATACGCAGTATTTT; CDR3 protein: CASSPGQGRTDTQYF
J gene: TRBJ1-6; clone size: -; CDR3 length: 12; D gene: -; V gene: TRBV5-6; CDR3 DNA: TGTGCCAGCAGCCGTTATTTTGCACCCCTCCACTTT; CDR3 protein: CASSRYFAPLHF
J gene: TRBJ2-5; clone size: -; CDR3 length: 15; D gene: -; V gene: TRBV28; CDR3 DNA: TGTGCCAGCAGTTTAGTACAGGGAGTCCAAGAGACCCAGTACTTC; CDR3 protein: CASSLVQGVQETQYF
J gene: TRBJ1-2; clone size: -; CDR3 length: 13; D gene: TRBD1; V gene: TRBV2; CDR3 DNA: TGTGCCAGCACTTGGTACAGGGGTGATGGCTACACCTTC; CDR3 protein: CASTWYRGDGYTF
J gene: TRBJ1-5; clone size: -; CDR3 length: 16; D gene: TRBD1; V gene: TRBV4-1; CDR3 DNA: TGCGCCAGCAGAAAGGGCGGACAGGGTGTGAATCAGCCCCAGCATTTT; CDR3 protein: CASRKGGQGVNQPQHF
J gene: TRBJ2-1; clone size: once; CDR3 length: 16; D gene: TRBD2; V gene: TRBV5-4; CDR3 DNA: TGTGCCAGCAGCTTGGGGCTAGCGGACCCGTACAATGAGCAGTTCTTC; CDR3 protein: CASSLGLADPYNEQFF
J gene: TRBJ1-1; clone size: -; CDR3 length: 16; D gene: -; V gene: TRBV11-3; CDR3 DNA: TGTGCCAGCAGCTTAGTATCATGGCGGTTGAACACTGAAGCTTTCTTT; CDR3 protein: CASSLVSWRLNTEAFF
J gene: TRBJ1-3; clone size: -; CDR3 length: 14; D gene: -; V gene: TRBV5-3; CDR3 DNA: TGTGCCAGAAGAGGGCAGGGCCTCGGAAACACCATATATTTT; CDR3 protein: CARRGQGLGNTIYF
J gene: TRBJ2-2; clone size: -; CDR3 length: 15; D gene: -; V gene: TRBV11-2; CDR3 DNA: TGTGCCAGCAGCTTATTCGGGAGTGGGACCGGGGAGCTGTTTTTT; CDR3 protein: CASSLFGSGTGELFF
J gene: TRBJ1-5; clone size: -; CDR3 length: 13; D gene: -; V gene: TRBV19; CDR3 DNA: TGTGCCAGTATGGGGGGGGGCTTGCAGCCCCAGCATTTT; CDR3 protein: CASMGGGLQPQHF
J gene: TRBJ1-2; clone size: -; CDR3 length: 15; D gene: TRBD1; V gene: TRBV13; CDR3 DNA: TGTGCCAGCAGCTGGGGGACAGGGGGGAACTATGGCTACACCTTC; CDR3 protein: CASSWGTGGNYGYTF
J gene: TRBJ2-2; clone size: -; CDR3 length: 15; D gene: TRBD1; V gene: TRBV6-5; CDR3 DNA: TGTGCCAGCAGACTCAGCGTGACAGGGATCGGGGAGCTGTTTTTT; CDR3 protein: CASRLSVTGIGELFF
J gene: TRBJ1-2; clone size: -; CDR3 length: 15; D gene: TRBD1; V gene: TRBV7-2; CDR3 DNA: TGTGCCAGCAGACTCAGCGAGGGGGCAAACTATGGCTACACCTTC; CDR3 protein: CASRLSEGANYGYTF
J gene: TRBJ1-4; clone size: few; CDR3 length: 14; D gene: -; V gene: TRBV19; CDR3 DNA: TGTGCCAGTAGTCGCGGAGGGGTTAATGAAAAACTGTTTTTT; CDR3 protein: CASSRGGVNEKLFF
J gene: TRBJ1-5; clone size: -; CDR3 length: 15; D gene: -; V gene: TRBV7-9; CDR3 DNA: TGTGCCAGCAGCCCGCCCGGAGTGGGCAATCAGCCCCAGCATTTT; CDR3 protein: CASSPPGVGNQPQHF
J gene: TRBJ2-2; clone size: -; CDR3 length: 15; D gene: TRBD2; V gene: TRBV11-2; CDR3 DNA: TGTGCCAGCAGGGGGACTAGCGGGACTACCGGGGAGCTGTTTTTT; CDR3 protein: CASRGTSGTTGELFF
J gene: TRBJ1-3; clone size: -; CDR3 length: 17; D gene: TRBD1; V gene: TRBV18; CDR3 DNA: TGTGCCAGCTCACCACAACAGGGGACGAGCTCTGGAAACACCATATATTTT; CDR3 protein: CASSPQQGTSSGNTIYF
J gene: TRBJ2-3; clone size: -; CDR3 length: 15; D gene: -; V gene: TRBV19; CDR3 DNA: TGTGCCAGTAGGCCTAGGGGGGGAGTAGCAGATACGCAGTATTTT; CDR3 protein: CASRPRGGVADTQYF
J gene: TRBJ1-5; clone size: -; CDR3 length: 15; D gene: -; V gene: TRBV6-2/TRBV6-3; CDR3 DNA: TGTGCCAGCAGTTACTCTCCCGGGGGCAATCAGCCCCAGCATTTT; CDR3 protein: CASSYSPGGNQPQHF
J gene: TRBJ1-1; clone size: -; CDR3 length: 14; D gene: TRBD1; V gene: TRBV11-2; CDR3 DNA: TGTGCCAGCAGTTCCTACAGGGGACGCACTGAAGCTTTCTTT; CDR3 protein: CASSSYRGRTEAFF
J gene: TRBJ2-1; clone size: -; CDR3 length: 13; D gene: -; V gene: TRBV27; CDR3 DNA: TGTGCCAGCAGTTTGTCGGCAGGCAATGAGCAGTTCTTC; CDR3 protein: CASSLSAGNEQFF
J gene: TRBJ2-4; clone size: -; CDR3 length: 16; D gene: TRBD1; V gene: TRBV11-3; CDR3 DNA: TGTGCCAGCAGCCTACGGACAGGGGTTGTTAAAAACATTCAGTACTTC; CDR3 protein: CASSLRTGVVKNIQYF
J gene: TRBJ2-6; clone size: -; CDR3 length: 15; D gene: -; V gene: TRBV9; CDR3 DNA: TGTGCCAGCAGCGCTACTAGTTCTGGGGCCAACGTCCTGACTTTC; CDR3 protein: CASSATSSGANVLTF
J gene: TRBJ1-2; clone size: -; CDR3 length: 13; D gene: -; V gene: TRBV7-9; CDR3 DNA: TGTGCCAGCAGCTTAGTAGGACAAGGGGGCTACACCTTC; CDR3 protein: CASSLVGQGGYTF
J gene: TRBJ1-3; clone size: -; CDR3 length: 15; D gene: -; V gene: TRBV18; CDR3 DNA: TGTGCCAGCTCAGCCGACATCCTCTCTGGAAACACCATATATTTT; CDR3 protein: CASSADILSGNTIYF
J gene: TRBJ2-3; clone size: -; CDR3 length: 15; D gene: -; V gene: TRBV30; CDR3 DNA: TGTGCCTGGACCTCCGGTCTGGGGGCTGGAGATACGCAGTATTTT; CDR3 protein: CAWTSGLGAGDTQYF
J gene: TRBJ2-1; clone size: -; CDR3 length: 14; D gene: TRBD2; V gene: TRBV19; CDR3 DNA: TGTGCCTCGGGAGGAGGGCGCTCCTACAATGAGCAGTTCTTC; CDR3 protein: CASGGGRSYNEQFF
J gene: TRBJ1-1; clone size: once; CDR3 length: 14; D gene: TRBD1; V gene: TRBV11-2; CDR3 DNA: TGTGCCAGCAGCTTAGGACAGGGTGACACTGAAGCTTTCTTT; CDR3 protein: CASSLGQGDTEAFF
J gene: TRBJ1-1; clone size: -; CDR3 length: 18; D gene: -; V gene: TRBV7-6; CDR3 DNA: TGTGCCAGCAGCCGCACCGGAGGGCCTAATTTAATGAACACTGAAGCTTTCTTT; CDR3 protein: CASSRTGGPNLMNTEAFF
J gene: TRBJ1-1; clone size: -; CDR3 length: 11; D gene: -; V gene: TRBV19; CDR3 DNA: TGTGCCACGAGGGGGGGCACTGAAGCTTTCTTT; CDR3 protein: CATRGGTEAFF
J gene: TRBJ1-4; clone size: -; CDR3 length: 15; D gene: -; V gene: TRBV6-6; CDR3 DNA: TGTGCCAGCAGTTACATGGGACACGTCCGCGAAAAACTGTTTTTT; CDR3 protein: CASSYMGHVREKLFF
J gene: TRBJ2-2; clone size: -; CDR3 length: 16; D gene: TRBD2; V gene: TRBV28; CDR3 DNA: TGTGCCAGCACCTTGCTGCGAGCGGGAGGACTCGGGGAGCTGTTTTTT; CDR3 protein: CASTLLRAGGLGELFF
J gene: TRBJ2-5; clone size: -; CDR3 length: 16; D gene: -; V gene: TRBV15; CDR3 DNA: TGTGCCACCAGCTTAAGGACCGGGCCCACTGGGGCGACCCAGTACTTC; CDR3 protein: CATSLRTGPTGATQYF
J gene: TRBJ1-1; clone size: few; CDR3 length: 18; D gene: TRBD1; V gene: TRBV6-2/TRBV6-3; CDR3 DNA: TGTGCCAGCAGTTACTCGTACAGGGGACCAAACATGAACACTGAAGCTTTCTTT; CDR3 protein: CASSYSYRGPNMNTEAFF
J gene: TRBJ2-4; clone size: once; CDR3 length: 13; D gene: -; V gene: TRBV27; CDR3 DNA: TGTGCCAGCAGTTTATCCAACAATAACATTCAGTACTTC; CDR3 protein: CASSLSNNNIQYF
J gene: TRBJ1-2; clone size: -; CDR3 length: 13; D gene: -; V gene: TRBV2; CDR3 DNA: TGTGCCAGCAGCCTGACAGACCTGGGAGGCTACACCTTC; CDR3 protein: CASSLTDLGGYTF
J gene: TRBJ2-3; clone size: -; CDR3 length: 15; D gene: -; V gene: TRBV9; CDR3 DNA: TGTGCCAGCAGCGTAGACGGGAGATTTACAGATACGCAGTATTTT; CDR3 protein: CASSVDGRFTDTQYF
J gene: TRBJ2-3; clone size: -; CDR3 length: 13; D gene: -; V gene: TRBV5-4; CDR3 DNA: TGTGCCAGCAGCTTAGTGTTAACTGATACGCAGTATTTT; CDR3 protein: CASSLVLTDTQYF
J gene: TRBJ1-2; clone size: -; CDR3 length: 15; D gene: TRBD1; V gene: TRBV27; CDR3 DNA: TGTGCCAGCAGTTTATCCCTTCCAGGGGGCTATGGCTACACCTTC; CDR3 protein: CASSLSLPGGYGYTF
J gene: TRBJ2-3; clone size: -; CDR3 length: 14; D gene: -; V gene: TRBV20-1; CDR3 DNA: TGCAGTGCTAGTGACTCCGGGAGTTCGAGAACGCAGTATTTT; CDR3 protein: CSASDSGSSRTQYF
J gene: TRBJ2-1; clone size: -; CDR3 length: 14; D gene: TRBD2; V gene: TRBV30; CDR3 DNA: TGTGCCTGGAGTCTACTAGCGGACCACAATGAGCAGTTCTTC; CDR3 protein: CAWSLLADHNEQFF
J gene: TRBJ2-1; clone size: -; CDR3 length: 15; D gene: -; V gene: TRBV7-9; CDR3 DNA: TGTGCCAGCAGCTTCATGACTCCCACCTACAATGAGCAGTTCTTC; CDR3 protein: CASSFMTPTYNEQFF
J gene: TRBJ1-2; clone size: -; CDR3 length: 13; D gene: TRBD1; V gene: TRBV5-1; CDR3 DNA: TGCGCCAGCAGCGCAGGGGGCAACTATGGCTACACCTTC; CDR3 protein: CASSAGGNYGYTF
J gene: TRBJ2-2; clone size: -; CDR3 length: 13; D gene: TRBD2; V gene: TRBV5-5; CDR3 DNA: TGTGCCAGCAGCGCACGGGGGGTCGGGGAGCTGTTTTTT; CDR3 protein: CASSARGVGELFF
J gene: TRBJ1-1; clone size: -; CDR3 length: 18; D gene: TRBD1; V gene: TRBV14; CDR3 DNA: TGTGCCAGCAGCCCCCTACAGGTTTACCGGGACAGAAACACTGAAGCTTTCTTT; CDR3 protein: CASSPLQVYRDRNTEAFF
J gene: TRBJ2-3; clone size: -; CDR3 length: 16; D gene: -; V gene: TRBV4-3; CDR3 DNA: TGCGCCAGCAGCCAAGGAACTAGCCTCAGCACAGATACGCAGTATTTT; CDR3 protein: CASSQGTSLSTDTQYF